The 5 T cell receptor beta chains listed next were all sequenced from one sample in a study of T cell changes during pregnancy in multiple sclerosis. TCRdb's copy holds only in-frame clones and misses some; the assay was immunoSEQ multiplex PCR. The repertoire holds 39,000 or so clones, with 90% to 95% as singletons. This specimen was CD8+ T cells from peripheral blood mononuclear cells, taken in the third trimester of pregnancy. The receptors here all came from a female donor with multiple sclerosis, enrolled in a pregnancy study.

The chain has TRBV7-9 and TRBJ2-1; D possibly corresponds to TRBD1 (6 bases). Per the germline V gene, CDR1 is SEHNR and CDR2 is FQNEAQ (reference sequence). The CDR3 length is 14 residues. V was trimmed by 6 bases and J by 8 bases, leaving 17 bases between them. This chain's CDR3 is CASSSGGRGYEQFF. The CDR3 DNA follows: TGTGCCAGCAGTTCTGGGGGCCGGGGCTATGAGCAGTTCTTC.

CDR3 DNA: TGTGCCAGCAGTCTAGCGGGAGAGAACAATGAGCAGTTCTTC. It yields the protein CASSLAGENNEQFF. The rearrangement joins TRBV27 to TRBJ2-1; 10 bases align to TRBD2. J lost 5 bases, V lost 5 bases, and 3 bases had no gene match. The CDR3 is made up of 14 amino acids. In germline, CDR1 is MNHEY, CDR2 SMNVEV (reference sequence).

The gene calls are TRBV6-5 and TRBJ2-2; TRBD2 is a possible D gene (5 bases). Germline assignment: CDR1 MNHEY and CDR2 SVGAGI. This CDR3 has 15 residues. With 6 bases removed from V and 0 bases from J, the gap between germline ends came to 11 bases. The DNA of the CDR3 is TGTGCCAGCAGCCCGGACTGGGCGAACACCGGGGAGCTGTTTTTT. It is translated as CASSPDWANTGELFF.

The chain has TRBV29-1 and TRBJ1-2, with D possibly matching TRBD1 (5 bases). From germline, CDR1 is SQVTM and CDR2 ANQGSEA. Deletions cut 2 bases from V and 1 base from J, with 11 bases between. The CDR3 totals 14 residues. The CDR3 region has the DNA TGCAGCGTTGAACCGCCAAGGGGTAACTATGGCTACACCTTC. It encodes CSVEPPRGNYGYTF. The entire variable domain, with the rest obtained from reference TRBV29-1 and TRBJ1-2, is as follows: SAVISQKPSRDICQRGTSLTIQCQVDSQVTMMFWYRQQPGQSLTLIATANQGSEATYESGFVIDKFPISRPNLTFSTLTVSNMSPEDSSIYLCSVEPPRGNYGYTFGSGTRLTVV.

The CDR3 protein is CASSVGQGAGQPQHF. DNA of the CDR3: TGTGCCAGCAGCGTAGGACAGGGGGCAGGTCAGCCCCAGCATTTT. This chain links TRBV9 with TRBJ1-5; 10 bases map to TRBD1. Trimming removed 0 bases from V and 6 bases from J; junction bases left unmatched: 3. Germline CDR1 reads SGDLS; CDR2 reads YYNGEE. This CDR3 has 15 residues.